This T cell receptor (beta chain) came from a study of siplizumab effects on memory and regulatory T cells. Findings and caveats of the study: Siplizumab led to significantly less abundant alloreactive sequences that could be traced back to unstimulated CD4+ memory cells.

This CDR3 spans 14 amino acids. CDR1 and CDR2 (germline): MNHEY, SVGAGI. Trimming cost V 4 bases and J 5 bases; bases outside gene matches: 6. Notes on this clone: Antigen unknown.

Data came from immunoSEQ multiplex PCR; TCRdb stores just in-frame clones and leaves some out. The table lists around 61,000 clones, around 98% of them singletons. Material: naive CD8+ T cells sorted from blood. This TCR was sampled from a human donor in good health. The genes are TRBV6-5 and TRBJ2-5, with 8 bases fitting TRBD2. The CDR3 coding sequence is TGTGCCAGCAGTTCTGCGGGAGGAGGCGAGACCCAGTACTTC. As protein: CASSSAGGGETQYF.